The rows below give T cell receptor beta chains drawn from one sample of a study of regulatory T cells in long-lasting Graves disease. One entry per CDR3 protein, called by TCRdb with MiXCR from the multiplex PCR reads. The sample includes approximately 540,000 distinct CDR3 sequences, approximately 12% of them seen just once. This sample also belongs to another study, concerning T cells in Graves' hyperthyroidism and ophthalmopathy.

The specimen was peripheral blood mononuclear cells (PBMCs), collected at new diagnosis, from a patient treated with antithyroid drugs. The source is a woman aged 30 to 39 with Graves disease. The CDR3 runs from the conserved cysteine through the conserved F or W. The D gene is left open where the match is weak. Clone size is shown for a subset of rows, as once, few, many or a class of expanded clone.

TRBJ1-1 TRBV5-5 - - TGTGCCAGCAGCTCATCCGGGACGGCTACGACTGAAGCTTTCTTT CASSSSGTATTEAFF
TRBJ1-6 TRBV28 many TRBD1 TGTGCCAGCAGTCTGGGACAGGGGTATCGCGGACCCCTCCACTTT CASSLGQGYRGPLHF
TRBJ2-1 TRBV20-1 many TRBD2 TGCAGTGCTAGAGATGGGAGGGTGGATGAGCAGTTCTTC CSARDGRVDEQFF
TRBJ1-1 TRBV7-2 once - TGTGCCAGCAGCTTTTCACTCTTGAACACTGAAGCTTTCTTT CASSFSLLNTEAFF
TRBJ2-1 TRBV4-1 - TRBD2 TGCGCCAGCAGCCAAGAACGGGGACTAGCGAATGAGCAGTTCTTC CASSQERGLANEQFF
TRBJ2-3 TRBV6-5 few - TGTGCCAGCAGTTACTCTAACCCTCCGGGCTTTGAGGGCAGCACAGATACGCAGTATTTT CASSYSNPPGFEGSTDTQYF
TRBJ2-3 TRBV19 - - TGTGCCAGTAGTATCCAGCCCAGGAGCACAGATACGCAGTATTTT CASSIQPRSTDTQYF
TRBJ1-1 TRBV12-3/TRBV12-4 few TRBD1 TGTGCCACGTCCGGGACAGGGGGCCCACGGCGTCAAGCTTTCTTT CATSGTGGPRRQAFF
TRBJ2-7 TRBV28 many - TGTGCCAGCAGTTTACTAAGGGACGAGCAGTACTTC CASSLLRDEQYF
TRBJ1-1 TRBV12-3/TRBV12-4 many - TGTGCCAGCACCAGGGCGGAAAACACTGAAGCTTTCTTT CASTRAENTEAFF
TRBJ1-4 TRBV7-9 - - TGTGCCAGCAGCCCGAACAGGGTGGGGGAAAAACTGTTTTTT CASSPNRVGEKLFF
TRBJ1-5 TRBV7-2 many - TGTGCCAGCAGCCCGGCGAATCAGCCCCAGCATTTT CASSPANQPQHF
TRBJ1-2 TRBV5-4 - - TGTGCCAGCAGCTTGGTGCCGGGGGGCGGCTACACCTTC CASSLVPGGGYTF
TRBJ1-3 TRBV18 many - TGTGCCAGCTCAGGATTCTCTGGAAACACCATATATTTT CASSGFSGNTIYF
TRBJ1-1 TRBV5-6 many - TGTGCCAGCAGCTTGGTGGGTCTCAGAAACACTGAAGCTTTCTTT CASSLVGLRNTEAFF
TRBJ1-1 TRBV7-8 many TRBD1 TGTGCCAGCAGCTTAGGAGGGACAGCGAACACTGAAGCTTTCTTT CASSLGGTANTEAFF
TRBJ1-1 TRBV4-1 few - TGCGCCAGCAGCCAAGTCCTAGGGAACACTGAAGCTTTCTTT CASSQVLGNTEAFF
TRBJ2-7 TRBV20-1 many TRBD1 TGCAGTGCCCTGGACAGGCCGATCTCCTACGAGCAGTACTTC CSALDRPISYEQYF
TRBJ1-2 TRBV29-1 many TRBD1 TGCAGCGTCGTACCGGGACAGGGTAACTATGGCTACACCTTC CSVVPGQGNYGYTF
TRBJ2-7 TRBV5-6 few TRBD2 TGTGCCAGCAGTCCGGCAGCGGGGGTTTACGAGCAGTACTTC CASSPAAGVYEQYF
TRBJ2-3 TRBV11-2 many - TGTGCCAGCAGCCAAGAGAGGGGGAGCACAGATACGCAGTATTTT CASSQERGSTDTQYF
TRBJ1-3 TRBV6-1 - - TGTGCCAGCAGTGACAGGTTTGGCAGAGCCATATCCCACCAGGGTGGAAACACCATATATTTT CASSDRFGRAISHQGGNTIYF
TRBJ2-7 TRBV7-6 few - TGTGCCAGCAGCTTAGACGCCAGTCCCTACGAGCAGTACTTC CASSLDASPYEQYF
TRBJ2-2 TRBV20-1 many TRBD2 TGCAGTGCCAGGCGGGAGGGCCCCACCGGGGAGCTGTTTTTT CSARREGPTGELFF
TRBJ2-7 TRBV12-3/TRBV12-4 many TRBD1 TGTGCCAGCAGCACCTGGGACAGATCCTACGAGCAGTACTTC CASSTWDRSYEQYF
TRBJ2-3 TRBV4-3 few - TGCGCCAGCAGCCAAGTGGGGGCGAAGGATACGCAGTATTTT CASSQVGAKDTQYF
TRBJ1-2 TRBV2 many - TGTGCCAGCAGCCCCCGGGGGGACCTCTATGGCTACACCTTC CASSPRGDLYGYTF
TRBJ2-7 TRBV6-5 many - TGTGCCAGCAGTTCTTCACCGTATTTATGGTACGAGCAGTACTTC CASSSSPYLWYEQYF
TRBJ2-5 TRBV9 - - TGTGCCAGCAGCGTAGAGGGGGGATCGGAGACCCAGTACTTC CASSVEGGSETQYF
TRBJ2-5 TRBV20-1 - - TGCAGTGCTAGAGATCTCGGCAGAGAAGAGACCCAGTACTTC CSARDLGREETQYF
TRBJ2-5 TRBV20-1 many TRBD2 TGCAGTGCTAGGAGGAGCGGGATGGAGACCCAGTACTTC CSARRSGMETQYF
TRBJ2-1 TRBV7-2 many - TGTGCCAGCAGCTGGGCGGTTAAAGGTGAGCAGTTCTTC CASSWAVKGEQFF
TRBJ2-5 TRBV4-3 many - TGCGCCAGCAGCCAAGCGGAGGGAGGAGAGACCCAGTACTTC CASSQAEGGETQYF
TRBJ2-1 TRBV7-9 - - TGTGCCAGCAGCTTAGTCAATTTCCACAATGAGCAGTTCTTC CASSLVNFHNEQFF
TRBJ1-1 TRBV5-6 many - TGTGCCAGCAGCTTGTCGATAAGATGGGAAACTGAAGCTTTCTTT CASSLSIRWETEAFF
TRBJ2-1 TRBV11-1 many TRBD2 TGTGCCAGCAGCCCAGCAGCGGGAGGCTCCTACAATGAGCAGTTCTTC CASSPAAGGSYNEQFF
TRBJ2-5 TRBV11-2 many - TGTGCCGTCACCCCCACACCGAACTCGGGGGAGACCCAGTACTTC CAVTPTPNSGETQYF
TRBJ1-5 TRBV28 many - TGTGCCAGCAGAAATCGGGCCGTCATCAATCAGCCCCAGCATTTT CASRNRAVINQPQHF
TRBJ1-6 TRBV13 many TRBD1 TGTGCCAGCAGCGCCGGCGGGGACAGGGGTTTCGATTCACCCCTCCACTTT CASSAGGDRGFDSPLHF
TRBJ2-1 TRBV30 - - TGTGCCTGGAGTAAGATGGCCCCCTGGGATGAGCAGTTCTTC CAWSKMAPWDEQFF
TRBJ2-7 TRBV28 many TRBD1 TGTGCCAGCATCGAGACAGGGGGAAACTCCTACGAGCAGTACTTC CASIETGGNSYEQYF
TRBJ2-1 TRBV4-1 - TRBD2 TGCGCCAGCAGCCAAGCTTTAGGACTAGCGGGGGAGCAGTCCTTC CASSQALGLAGEQSF
TRBJ2-1 TRBV7-6 - - TGTGCCAGCAGGAGACTAGGTTACAATGAGCAGTTCTTC CASRRLGYNEQFF
TRBJ2-5 TRBV7-9 many TRBD1 TGTGCCAGCAGCAAAGGACAGGCGGAAGAGACCCAGTACTTC CASSKGQAEETQYF
TRBJ2-7 TRBV20-1 many TRBD1 TGCAGTGCTAGAGGGACGGGACAGGGTATCTACGAGCAGTACTTC CSARGTGQGIYEQYF
TRBJ1-2 TRBV11-2 - - TGTGCCAGCAGCTTAGAGTCGGGCAGGGGCTATGGCTACACCTTC CASSLESGRGYGYTF
TRBJ2-5 TRBV18 many - TGTGCCAGCTCACCAGGGTCGAGGAGGGAGACCCAGTACTTC CASSPGSRRETQYF
TRBJ2-1 TRBV28 - TRBD2 TGTGCCAGCAGTTTACTCCCCGCGGCTCTAGCGGGAGGGAATGAGCAGTTCTTC CASSLLPAALAGGNEQFF
TRBJ2-1 TRBV6-1 - - TGTGCCAGCAGTGAAGCTCCTAGCGAGCAGTTCTTC CASSEAPSEQFF
TRBJ1-2 TRBV20-1 many - TGCAGTCCCGAGGCGGGACACCAAAGCTATGGCTACACCTTC CSPEAGHQSYGYTF
TRBJ1-1 TRBV4-1 - - TGCGCCAGCAGCCAAGATCCCGATGGGGATGGCGCTTTCTTT CASSQDPDGDGAFF
TRBJ2-3 TRBV3-1 - - TGTGCCAGCAGCCAATGGGCAGATACGCAGTATTTT CASSQWADTQYF